This is a list of T cell receptor beta chains from one sample in a study of cytomegalovirus exposure and HLA in healthy donors. The method was immunoSEQ multiplex PCR; TCRdb's version includes in-frame clones alone and lacks a portion of them. The table has about 110,000 clones, approximately 83% seen once. The sequencing input was PBMCs. The receptors were sampled from a woman between 18 and 30 years old in good health and CMV-seronegative. Both conserved end residues are part of each CDR3. A D gene is named only where the DNA matches it firmly. A clone size is listed for some rows: how often the clone was seen (once, few, many), or a class if it is expanded.

13	TRBV19	TRBJ1-5	NA	NA	TGTGCCAGTAGTTTCCAGCCCGGGACACCCCAGCATTTT	CASSFQPGTPQHF
15	TRBV19	TRBJ1-4	NA	NA	TGTGCCAGTAGTGGGTCGGGGGAACCTAATGAAAAACTGTTTTTT	CASSGSGEPNEKLFF
13	TRBV25-1	TRBJ2-1	NA	TRBD2	TGTGCCTCCCAGGCTAGCGGGAGTAATGAGCAGTTCTTC	CASQASGSNEQFF
14	TRBV5-1	TRBJ2-7	NA	NA	TGCGCCAGCAGCTTGGAGGGACAAAGATACGAGCAGTACTTC	CASSLEGQRYEQYF
16	TRBV7-2	TRBJ2-1	NA	NA	TGTGCCAGCAGACCTGACTTGGCGGGGGCTATAGGAGAGCAGTTCTTC	CASRPDLAGAIGEQFF
15	TRBV4-3	TRBJ2-3	NA	TRBD2	TGCGCCAGCAGCCAGACTAGCGGGGGCACAGATACGCAGTATTTT	CASSQTSGGTDTQYF
15	TRBV13	TRBJ1-1	NA	NA	TGTGCCAGCAGCCCCTTGGGGGGAGAGAACACTGAAGCTTTCTTT	CASSPLGGENTEAFF
15	TRBV5-5	TRBJ2-2	NA	NA	TGTGCCAGCAGCTTGGATCCTAGAGAGGCCGGGGAGCTGTTTTTT	CASSLDPREAGELFF
13	TRBV11-3	TRBJ2-3	NA	NA	TGTGCCAGCAGCTTGGGGCTTACAGATACGCAGTATTTT	CASSLGLTDTQYF
15	TRBV29-1	TRBJ1-2	NA	TRBD1	TGCAGCGTTCCTGGGCGGGAGGGACAGCTGTATGGCTACACCTTC	CSVPGREGQLYGYTF
15	TRBV28	TRBJ1-5	once	TRBD1	TGTGCCAGCAGGTGGGACAGGGGTGAGGGTCAGCCCCAGCATTTT	CASRWDRGEGQPQHF
17	TRBV18	TRBJ1-5	NA	TRBD1	TGTGCCAGCTCACCGTCGGGTGCAGGGGGGAACCATCAGCCCCAGCATTTT	CASSPSGAGGNHQPQHF
15	TRBV2	TRBJ2-1	many	TRBD2	TGTGCCAGCAGTGACCGGGACTACGATCAGGATGAGCAGTTCTTC	CASSDRDYDQDEQFF
15	TRBV2	TRBJ2-2	NA	NA	TGTGCCAGCAGTGAAGTTCAGATTCGCCACGGGGAGCTGTTTTTT	CASSEVQIRHGELFF
15	TRBV19	TRBJ1-5	NA	TRBD1	TGTGCCAGTAGTGTAAATCAGGGGGGCAATCAGCCCCAGCATTTT	CASSVNQGGNQPQHF
15	TRBV5-6	TRBJ2-6	NA	NA	TGTGCCAGCAGCCGCAGGGGCTCTGGGGCCAACGTCCTGACTTTC	CASSRRGSGANVLTF
14	TRBV7-2	TRBJ2-5	NA	TRBD1	TGTGCCAGCAGCAACCGACAGGGCAGAGAGACCCAGTACTTC	CASSNRQGRETQYF